A selection of T cell receptor delta chains follows, all from one sample in a study of fetal and pediatric gammadelta thymocytes. TCRdb re-analyzed the reads via CATT. This sample has under 1,500 delta-chain clones, with roughly 10% found just once. Sequencing was done on a sample of non-Vgamma9Vdelta2 gamma-delta T cells from the thymus. The receptors were sampled from a human fetus. The CDR3 runs from the conserved cysteine through the conserved F or W. The D gene is left open where the match is weak. Rows may omit the clone size; those that give it use once, few, many or a size class.

d_call	j_call	cdr3_length	clone_size	v_call	cdr3_nt	cdr3_aa
TRDD3	TRDJ3	18	medium-sized	TRDV1	TGTGCTCTTGGGGAACTAGTACTGGGGTCCTGGGACACCCGACAGATGTTTTTC	CALGELVLGSWDTRQMFF
TRDD3	TRDJ1	12	medium-sized	TRAV29/DV5	TGTGCAGCAAGCGCGGGGGATGATAAACTCATCTTT	CAASAGDDKLIF
TRDD3	TRDJ2	22	-	TRDV1	TGTGCTCTTGGGGAAGGATCCTACGGTACTACTGGGGGATACTCTTTGACAGCACAACTCTTCTTT	CALGEGSYGTTGGYSLTAQLFF
-	TRDJ1	14	large	TRDV1	TGTGCTCTTGGGGAACTGGGGTACACCGATAAACTCATCTTT	CALGELGYTDKLIF
TRDD3	TRDJ3	18	medium-sized	TRDV2	TGTGCCTGTGACACCTGGGGGAGATCCTCCTGGGACACCCGACAGATGTTTTTC	CACDTWGRSSWDTRQMFF
-	TRDJ1	14	large	TRAV29/DV5	TGTGCAGCAAGCCTTGGGGGGTACACCGATAAACTCATCTTT	CAASLGGYTDKLIF
TRDD3	TRDJ3	17	medium-sized	TRDV2	TGTGCCTGTGACACTGGGGGATACGACGGGGACACCCGACAGATGTTTTTC	CACDTGGYDGDTRQMFF
TRDD3	TRDJ3	20	medium-sized	TRDV2	TGTGCCTGTGACACCGTGTTCTACTGGGGGAGCTCCTGGGACACCCGACAGATGTTTTTC	CACDTVFYWGSSWDTRQMFF
TRDD3	TRDJ3	18	large	TRDV1	TGTGCTCTTGGGGAAGGGACTGGGGGATACTGGGACACCCGACAGATGTTTTTC	CALGEGTGGYWDTRQMFF
-	TRDJ2	12	large	TRDV3	TGTGCCTTTGGGGGATTGACAGCACAACTCTTCTTT	CAFGGLTAQLFF
TRDD3	TRDJ2	18	medium-sized	TRDV1	TGTGCTCTTGGGGAACTAGTACTGGGGGATACTTTGACAGCACAACTCTTCTTT	CALGELVLGDTLTAQLFF
TRDD3	TRDJ3	18	medium-sized	TRDV2	TGTGCCTGTGACACGTACTGGGGGATACCCTGGGACACCCGACAGATGTTTTTC	CACDTYWGIPWDTRQMFF
TRDD3	TRDJ3	18	medium-sized	TRDV1	TGTGCTCTTGGGGAGGGGGGATGTAGCTCCTGGGACACCCGACAGATGTTTTTC	CALGEGGCSSWDTRQMFF
TRDD3	TRDJ2	15	medium-sized	TRDV3	TGTGCCTTGTACTGGGGGATAAATTTGACAGCACAACTCTTCTTT	CALYWGINLTAQLFF
TRDD3	TRDJ3	16	medium-sized	TRDV2	TGTGCCTGTGACGGGGGATACTCCTGGGACACCCGACAGATGTTTTTC	CACDGGYSWDTRQMFF
TRDD3	TRDJ3	17	-	TRAV29/DV5	TGTGCAGCAAGCGTTTGGGGGATACGCGGGGACACCCGACAGATGTTTTTC	CAASVWGIRGDTRQMFF
-	TRDJ2	16	large	TRDV1	TGTGCTCTTGGGGAACCGGGGATTCCGTTGACAGCACAACTCTTCTTT	CALGEPGIPLTAQLFF
-	TRDJ2	12	medium-sized	TRDV3	TGTGCCTTTGGGACTTTGACAGCACAACTCTTCTTT	CAFGTLTAQLFF
TRDD3	TRDJ1	17	medium-sized	TRDV3	TGTGCCTTTGGAGGGATGGAGGGTACTGGGGGATCCGATAAACTCATCTTT	CAFGGMEGTGGSDKLIF
TRDD3	TRDJ1	12	large	TRDV3	TGTGCCTTTACTGGGGGATACGATAAACTCATCTTT	CAFTGGYDKLIF
TRDD3	TRDJ2	15	medium-sized	TRAV29/DV5	TGTGCAGCAAGCGCGCTACTGGGGGATACAGCACAACTCTTCTTT	CAASALLGDTAQLFF
TRDD3	TRDJ3	16	few	TRAV29/DV5	TGTGCAGCAAGCGCTGGGGGATCCTGGGACACCCGACAGATGTTTTTC	CAASAGGSWDTRQMFF
TRDD3	TRDJ3	18	medium-sized	TRDV2	TGTGCCTGTGACACCGGGGGATACAACTCCTGGGACACCCGACAGATGTTTTTC	CACDTGGYNSWDTRQMFF
TRDD3	TRDJ2	14	few	TRDV3	TGTGCCTGTACTGGGGGATATTTGACAGCACAACTCTTCTTT	CACTGGYLTAQLFF
-	TRDJ1	12	large	TRDV3	TGTGCCTTTAGGGGGTACACCGATAAACTCATCTTT	CAFRGYTDKLIF
TRDD3	TRDJ3	17	large	TRDV3	TGTGCCTTTGGGGGGATCCTCAGCTCCTGGGACACCCGACAGATGTTTTTC	CAFGGILSSWDTRQMFF
TRDD3	TRDJ2	15	few	TRAV29/DV5	TGTGCAGCAATACTGGGGGATACTTTGACAGCACAACTCTTCTTT	CAAILGDTLTAQLFF
TRDD3	TRDJ3	17	medium-sized	TRDV3	TGTGCCTTCCTGGGGGGATCTTTTGCCTGGGACACCCGACAGATGTTTTTC	CAFLGGSFAWDTRQMFF
TRDD3	TRDJ3	17	few	TRAV29/DV5	TGTGCAGCAAGCTGGGGGATACACTCCTGGGACACCCGACAGATGTTTTTC	CAASWGIHSWDTRQMFF
TRDD3	TRDJ3	17	medium-sized	TRAV29/DV5	TGTGCAGCAAGCGTTGGGGGATACTCCTGGGACACCCGACAGATGTTTTTC	CAASVGGYSWDTRQMFF
TRDD3	TRDJ3	18	large	TRAV29/DV5	TGTGCAGCAAGCGCGTTGGGGGATACGTCCTGGGACACCCGACAGATGTTTTTC	CAASALGDTSWDTRQMFF
TRDD3	TRDJ1	16	medium-sized	TRDV1	TGTGCTCTTGGGGAACTCTGGGGGATATACACCGATAAACTCATCTTT	CALGELWGIYTDKLIF
TRDD3	TRDJ1	17	large	TRDV1	TGTGCTCTTGGGGAACTAGTACTGGGGGATAACACCGATAAACTCATCTTT	CALGELVLGDNTDKLIF
-	TRDJ3	13	medium-sized	TRDV2	TGTGCCTGGAGCTCCTGGGACACCCGACAGATGTTTTTC	CAWSSWDTRQMFF
TRDD3	TRDJ3	18	large	TRDV1	TGTGCTCTTGGGGAATACTGGGGGAGCTCCTGGGACACCCGACAGATGTTTTTC	CALGEYWGSSWDTRQMFF
TRDD3	TRDJ2	13	medium-sized	TRDV3	TGTGCCTTTAGGGGATACTTGACAGCACAACTCTTCTTT	CAFRGYLTAQLFF
TRDD3	TRDJ1	14	large	TRDV1	TGTGCTCTTGGGGTACTGGGGGACACCGATAAACTCATCTTT	CALGVLGDTDKLIF
TRDD3	TRDJ3	16	large	TRDV1	TGTGCTCTTGGGGAACGGGGATACTGGGACACCCGACAGATGTTTTTC	CALGERGYWDTRQMFF